This record concerns one T cell receptor beta chain sequence. The antigen this receptor binds is unknown. The sample holds no much larger clone one base away, and base qualities are not on file. Library preparation was by the immunoSEQ multiplex PCR assay. The multiplex PCR relied on a mix of 60 forward primers for TCR Vbeta segments and 13 reverse primers for TCR Jbeta segments. The CDR3 region of rearranged TCR beta genes was amplified from genomic DNA by a multiplex PCR assay. On the Illumina HiSeq System, the amplified TCR beta libraries were sequenced as 87-base-pair reads. The original pipeline was this. In a later analysis, some 80 million unique TCR beta chains were counted across the 690 or so repertoires, and roughly 11 million of these chains were shared by at least two donors. To remove PCR and sequencing errors, raw reads were error-corrected and collapsed into unique sequences using a nearest-neighbor algorithm that merged closely related sequences. To assign V, D and J gene segments, CDR3 sequences were aligned to IMGT reference sequences. For a sequence to be retained, a match of at least six nucleotides was required to both a V gene segment and a J gene segment. A rearrangement was called productive if the CDR3 had no stop codons and remained in frame with V and J, and every other rearrangement was called non-productive. CDR3 was defined by IMGT convention, running from the second conserved V-encoded cysteine to the conserved J-encoded phenylalanine. Sequences without an unambiguous match to a single V gene segment were excluded from the earlier analysis of 450 to 750 of the donors. An earlier analysis of fewer than 750 of the donors called V segments functional above 56.7% productive rearrangements and segregating when the between-donor standard deviation exceeded 5%. A statistical classification framework was built for diagnosing cytomegalovirus status from the catalog of TCR beta chain sequences. V and J gene assignment, in a later analysis, came from comparing TCR nucleotide sequences with IMGT/GENE-DB human TR gene sequences. In a later analysis, CDR3 sequences and most-parsimonious VDJ recombination scenarios were assigned using the TCRdist pipeline. A later analysis defined each TCR beta chain by its CDR3 amino acid sequence plus V-gene family, and excluded reads lacking a unique V-gene family. As a way to deal with suspected cross-contamination and a sequencing artifact, a later analysis dropped under 600 nucleotide sequences that were highly shared and had low generation probability. A later analysis calculated a clonal expansion index for each public chain from normalized within-repertoire ranks of inferred template counts. In a later analysis, generation probabilities were computed with a VDJ recombination model fitted to out-of-frame rearrangements, and the resulting probabilities were checked against IGoR. In a later analysis, hypergeometric tests were used to score TCR-TCR, TCR-HLA and TCR-CMV co-occurrence, with a repertoire-size bias correction applied to TCR pairs. False discovery rates were estimated in a later analysis by permuting HLA or CMV assignments 20 times. A later analysis grouped co-occurring TCRs with DBSCAN, adding TCRdist sequence similarity when clustering within HLA-allele-positive subsets. For co-occurrence clustering, repertoires with fewer than 30,000 or more than 120,000 public chains were excluded, along with about five repertoires with anomalous nucleotide sharing. TCRdb carries this immuneACCESS record with in-frame sequences only. Its versions omit some clonotypes, under half of them owing to an unresolved V gene in the studies checked, with the rest unexplained. From that table come the V and J calls and clone size; the DNA was used to work out D and trimming. The sample contains roughly 250,000 clones, more than 55% of them found a single time. Of the sample, around 2% falls within the top ten clones.

The CDR3 measures 15 amino acids from cysteine to phenylalanine. The CDR3 DNA has 45 bases and is translated from base 1. V is pared back by 6 bases and J by 4 bases, with 17 bases lying between the germline termini. According to the germline V gene, CDR1 reads KGHSH and CDR2 reads LQKENI. This specimen comes from a study of cytomegalovirus exposure and HLA in healthy donors (dated by TCRdb to about 2017). General notes on the study: According to an earlier analysis of a few hundred of the donors, 150 million to 200 million T cells yielded 117 million unique TCR beta sequences and 276 Gb of sequence data. An early release that covered about 600 HLA-typed donors contained approximately 300 gigabases of sequencing data and about 84 million unique TCR sequences. Among the roughly 400 genotyped donors, around 81% belonged to the genetic ancestry cluster associated with self-reported Caucasian donors. The study combined high-throughput TCR immunosequencing, statistical association of individual TCRs with disease status, and machine learning to predict cytomegalovirus infection status. HLA typing included class I and class II loci at four-digit resolution. The number of donors typed differed by locus, with roughly 629-640 for A, B, C, DRB1 and DQB1, roughly 520 for DQA1, approximately 570 for DPA1, and approximately 470 for DPB1. To decide whether each TCR beta V gene segment behaved as functional or pseudogenic, an earlier analysis of approximately 590 of the donors relied on high-throughput TCR beta sequencing. To study patterns of TCR occurrence, a later analysis re-analyzed previously published TCR beta repertoires from 600 to 750 donors and added high-resolution HLA genotyping. The T cell repertoires of roughly 660 subjects were profiled by immunosequencing and related to cytomegalovirus serostatus. Roughly 5 DR-DQ haplotypes were handled as single units for association and clustering because linkage in the cohort was strong. Among about 360 genotyped donors of the cohort, an average of about 240,000 unique TCR beta nucleotide sequences were sequenced per donor, 15% to 20% of them non-productive. The aim of the study was to test whether cataloging public T cell receptors could identify signatures of past pathogen exposure. In addition to the first cohort of around 670 subjects, a separate validation cohort of over 90 different subjects was used. Rather than drawing on any new phenotypic data, the later analysis identified candidate immune exposures from TCR beta sequences and the way those sequences occurred across donors. A later genetic analysis used genome-wide SNP genotypes for 398 of the 666 donors, treating that subset as a discovery cohort. All discovery cohort repertoires had been generated using a single sequencing platform. Alongside the repertoire data, information on donor age, sex, ethnicity and CMV serostatus was compiled.

General study outcomes and caveats: Across donors, most TCR sequences were observed very rarely, whereas some public TCRs were present in many individuals. Several of the top co-occurrence clusters appeared to be linked to parvovirus B19, influenza, CMV and Epstein-Barr virus, according to a later analysis. An earlier analysis of 450 to 750 of the donors showed that most TCR beta V segments appeared in productive rearrangements either about 87% or about 30% of the time, which broadly matched IMGT annotations. Most CMV-associated TCR beta chains appeared to be HLA-restricted in a later analysis, and the HLA associations seemed to be driven largely by CMV exposure. When HLA alleles, especially DR and DQ, strongly co-occurred, TCR associations were difficult to assign to individual alleles. According to the authors, the approach could potentially be generalized to other disease states and immunological phenotypes. HLA typing was unavailable for some donors at each locus, so association tests used only the typed subset. In vitro tests confirmed that a few of the cytomegalovirus-associated TCR beta chains recognize cytomegalovirus antigens. Because counts were too low, about 18 rarely observed V segments, including chromosome 9 orphons, were excluded from the earlier analysis of some 540 of the donors. The classifier was reported to diagnose cytomegalovirus status with high specificity and sensitivity in both the original and validation cohorts. The 87-base-pair reads could not distinguish some IMGT-functional V segments, including TRBV6-2 and TRBV6-3, so those segments were excluded. A later genetic analysis associated a missense DCLRE1C variant with V-gene and J-gene trimming of TCR beta chains, and an independent cohort replicated the association. A further reported finding was that TCR beta sequences accurately predicted the HLA-A and HLA-B alleles for most subjects in the first cohort. In a later analysis, the rate of TCR association differed among HLA loci, with DRB1 alleles having the most associated TCRs and HLA-C alleles having the fewest. In a later analysis, HLA-associated TCR beta chains showed more clonal expansion and lower generation probabilities than non-associated chains that were equally common. The cohort was sequenced for TCR beta chains only, and without alpha or paired-chain data the features that could be detected were limited. The sequencing pipeline was judged likely to have produced a cluster of highly shared sequence variants as a technical artifact. Correlated functional status among segregating V segments might be attributable to linkage disequilibrium, but an unknown experimental factor could not be ruled out. Immune exposure information for the cohort was limited to CMV serostatus. In the study, about 150 TCR beta chains were listed as associated with cytomegalovirus. Specific HLA alleles were associated with 15,000 to 20,000 TCR beta sequences at a false discovery rate of 0.05 in a later analysis. Compared with the approximately 670-donor mean, donors in an Asian-associated ancestry cluster had fewer N-insertions in productive TCRs, according to a later genetic analysis. Sequencing depth was assumed to be roughly uniform across donors in the presence/absence analyses, though that assumption may not hold.

The cohort comprised some 730 healthy bone marrow donors. Cohort members were all nominally healthy when sampled, although unrecorded immune exposures were likely present. The donor was CMV seronegative and was included in the group of approximately 350 seronegative cohort members. A peripheral blood sample was provided by each donor, and peripheral blood mononuclear cells were used for TCR beta sequencing. The Qiagen DNeasy Blood Extraction Kit was used to extract genomic DNA from the blood cell samples. The V gene is TRBV18 and the J gene is TRBJ2-3; tentative D gene TRBD2, with 6 bases matching. The source material was PBMCs. The clonotype comes from a female donor in good health and CMV-seronegative. In nucleotide form, the sequence is TGTGCCAGCTCCCCCCGGGGGAGTGGCTCAGATACGCAGTATTTT. The encoded protein is CASSPRGSGSDTQYF. The reference TRBV18 and TRBJ2-3 proteins fill in what lies around the CDR3, so the full variable domain reads NAGVMQNPRHLVRRRGQEARLRCSPMKGHSHVYWYRQLPEEGLKFMVYLQKENIIDESGMPKERFSAEFPKEGPSILRIQQVVRGDSAAYFCASSPRGSGSDTQYFGPGTRLTVL.